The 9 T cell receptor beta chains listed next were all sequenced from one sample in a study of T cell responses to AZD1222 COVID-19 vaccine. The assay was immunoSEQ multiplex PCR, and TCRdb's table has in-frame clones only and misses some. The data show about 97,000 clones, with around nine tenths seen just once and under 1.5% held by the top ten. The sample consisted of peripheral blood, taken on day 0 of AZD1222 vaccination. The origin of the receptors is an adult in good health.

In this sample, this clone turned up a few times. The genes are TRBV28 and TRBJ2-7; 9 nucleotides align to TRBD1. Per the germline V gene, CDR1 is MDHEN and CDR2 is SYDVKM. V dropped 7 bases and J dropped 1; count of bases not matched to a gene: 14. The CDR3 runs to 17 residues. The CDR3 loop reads CASTPAPGTGSSYEQYF. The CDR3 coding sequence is TGTGCCAGCACCCCCGCCCCAGGGACAGGGAGTTCCTACGAGCAGTACTTC.

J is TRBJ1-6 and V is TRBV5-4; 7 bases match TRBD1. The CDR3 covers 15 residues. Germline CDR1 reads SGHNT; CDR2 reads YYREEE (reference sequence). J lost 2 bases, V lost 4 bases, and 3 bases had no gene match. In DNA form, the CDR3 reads TGTGCCAGCAGCGGACAGGACACCTATAATTCACCCCTCCACTTT. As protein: CASSGQDTYNSPLHF.

CDR3 amino acids: CASSATEIQPQHF. CDR3 sequence (DNA): TGTGCCAGTAGTGCGACAGAGATCCAGCCCCAGCATTTT. The V and J genes are TRBV19 and TRBJ1-5, with D maybe TRBD1 (5 bases). The ends were cut back, 5 bases at V and 7 bases at J, with 12 bases in the middle. Germline CDR1 is LNHDA and CDR2 is SQIVND (reference sequence). This CDR3 is 13 amino acids long.

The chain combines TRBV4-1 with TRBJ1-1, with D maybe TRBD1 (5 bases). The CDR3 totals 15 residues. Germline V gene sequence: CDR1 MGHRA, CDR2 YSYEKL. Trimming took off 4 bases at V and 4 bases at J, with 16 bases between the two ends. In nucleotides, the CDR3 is TGCGCCAGCAGCCTGTCGGGCAGGGCGGGCACTGAAGCTTTCTTT. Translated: CASSLSGRAGTEAFF.

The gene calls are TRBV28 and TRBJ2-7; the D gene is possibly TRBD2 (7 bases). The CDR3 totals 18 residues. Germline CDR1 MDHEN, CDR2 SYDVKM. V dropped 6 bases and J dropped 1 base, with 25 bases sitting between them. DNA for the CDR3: TGTGCCAGCAGCTCCAACTTGGGAGGGGCAGGGGCTTCCTACGAGCAGTACTTC. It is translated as CASSSNLGGAGASYEQYF.

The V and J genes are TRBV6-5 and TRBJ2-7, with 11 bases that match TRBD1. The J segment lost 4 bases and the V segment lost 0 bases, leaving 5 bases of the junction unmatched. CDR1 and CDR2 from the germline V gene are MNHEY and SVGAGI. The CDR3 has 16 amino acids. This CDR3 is CASSYSGQGAGYEQYF. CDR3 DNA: TGTGCCAGCAGTTACTCCGGACAGGGGGCGGGGTACGAGCAGTACTTC.

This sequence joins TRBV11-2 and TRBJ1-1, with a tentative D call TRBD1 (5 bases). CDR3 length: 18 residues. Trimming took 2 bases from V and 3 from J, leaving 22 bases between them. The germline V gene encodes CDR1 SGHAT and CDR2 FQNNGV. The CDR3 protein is CASSLSPGTGKADTEAFF. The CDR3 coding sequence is TGTGCCAGCAGCTTAAGCCCCGGGACCGGAAAGGCGGACACTGAAGCTTTCTTT.

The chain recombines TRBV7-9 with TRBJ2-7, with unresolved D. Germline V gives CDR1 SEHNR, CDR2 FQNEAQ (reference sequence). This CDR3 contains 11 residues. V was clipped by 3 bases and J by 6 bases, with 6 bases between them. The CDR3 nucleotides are TGTGCCAGCAGCTTCTACGGCGAGCAGTACTTC. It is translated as CASSFYGEQYF.

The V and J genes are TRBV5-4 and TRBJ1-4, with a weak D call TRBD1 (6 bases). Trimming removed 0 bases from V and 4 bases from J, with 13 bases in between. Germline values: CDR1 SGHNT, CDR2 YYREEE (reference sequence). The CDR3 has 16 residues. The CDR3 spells CASSLEGGGSNEKLFF. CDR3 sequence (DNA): TGTGCCAGCAGCTTGGAAGGGGGGGGAAGTAATGAAAAACTGTTTTTT.